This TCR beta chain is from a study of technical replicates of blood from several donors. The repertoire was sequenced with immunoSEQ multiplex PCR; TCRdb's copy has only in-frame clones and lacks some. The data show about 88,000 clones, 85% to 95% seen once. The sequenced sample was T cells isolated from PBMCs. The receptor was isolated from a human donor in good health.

CDR3 nucleotide sequence: TGTGCCACCAGTCCGAGGCTGCAAGAGACCCAGTACTTC. As protein: CATSPRLQETQYF. The chain has TRBV15 and TRBJ2-5, with D unresolved. The CDR3 totals 13 residues. CDR1 is LNHNV, CDR2 YYDKDF, per germline (reference sequence). V was trimmed by 6 bases and J by 2 bases, leaving 10 bases between them.